This T cell receptor beta chain was retrieved from a study of cytomegalovirus exposure and HLA in healthy donors. A multiplex PCR was run with 60 Vbeta primers and 13 Jbeta primers. Profiling relied on immunoSEQ multiplex PCR, and the TCRdb table lists in-frame clones only, not all of them. The data contain fewer than 250,000 clones, 83% of them singletons. CDR3 size: 13 residues. The germline V gene encodes CDR1 SNHLY and CDR2 FYNNEI. V was pared by 8 bases and J by 2 bases, with 11 bases between. As for the donors, each was a healthy bone marrow donor. The V gene is TRBV2, the J gene TRBJ2-3; perhaps TRBD2 as D (6 bases). Sequencing was carried out using PBMCs. This sequence was found in a girl aged 5-17 years in good health and CMV-seronegative. The CDR3, as DNA: TGTGCCAGCGGGAGGAGATCCACAGATACGCAGTATTTT. The encoded protein is CASGRRSTDTQYF.